This TCR beta chain was obtained from a study of cytomegalovirus exposure and HLA in healthy donors. Whole-study context: In a later analysis, it was reported that the approximately 120 validation repertoires had been produced on the same platform as the 700 or so repertoires belonging to the first cohort. Study-wide results and caveats: Some TCR beta chains (around 160 of them) were listed as cytomegalovirus-associated. Per published reports, the classifier diagnosed cytomegalovirus status with high specificity and sensitivity. The study found most TCR sequences rare, yet found some public TCRs in many donors.

Regarding this clone: Its antigen is undetermined.

The CDR3 runs 15 residues. Trimming cost V 2 bases and J 0 bases; bases outside gene matches: 0. Germline V CDR1 and CDR2: ENHRY, SYGVKD. The protocol was immunoSEQ multiplex PCR, while the TCRdb copy is restricted to in-frame clones and leaves out a portion. The sample contains about 38,000 clones, just under 95% of which appear only once. The sequenced material came from PBMCs. The V call is TRBV10-3, the J call TRBJ2-2; TRBD2 matches at 7 bases. This sequence originates from a man aged 18 to 30 in good health and CMV-seronegative. CDR3 amino acids: CAISEGGANTGELFF. Written as DNA, the CDR3 is TGTGCCATCAGTGAGGGGGGGGCGAACACCGGGGAGCTGTTTTTT.